The 18 T cell receptor beta chains below were found in one sample sequenced in a study of cytomegalovirus exposure and HLA in healthy donors. 60 Vbeta and 13 Jbeta primers were used in PCR. The repertoire was sequenced with immunoSEQ multiplex PCR; TCRdb's copy has only in-frame clones and lacks some. The sample carries more than 150,000 clones, roughly 72% recorded once. What was sequenced was PBMCs. These receptors all stem from a man aged 35 to 55 in good health and CMV-seronegative.

The chain links TRBV5-6 to TRBJ2-7; D not resolved. Trimming left V 2 bases short and J 3 bases short, with 12 bases between. The germline gives CDR1 SGHDT, CDR2 YYEEEE. This CDR3 is 14 amino acids long. The chain's CDR3 is CASSFSLMGYEQYF. The CDR3 DNA sequence: TGTGCCAGCAGCTTTAGCTTAATGGGCTACGAGCAGTACTTC.

This clone was observed once. The CDR3 loop is CASSPRGYNEQFF. CDR3 DNA sequence: TGTGCCAGCAGCCCCCGAGGGTACAATGAGCAGTTCTTC. The J gene is TRBJ2-1, the V gene TRBV11-3, with D possibly being TRBD2 (5 bases). The CDR3 runs 13 residues. Germline loops: CDR1 SGHNT, CDR2 YENEEA. V lost 5 bases and J 4 bases, leaving 9 bases between the germline ends.

V and J are TRBV2 and TRBJ2-7; 8 nucleotides match TRBD2. The CDR3 contains 16 residues. V shed 0 bases and J 5 bases; nucleotides not matched to a gene: 9. CDR1 is SNHLY, CDR2 FYNNEI, per germline. The CDR3 DNA reads TGTGCCAGCAGTGAAGCGGGGAACGGGAGGGGCCACGAGCAGTACGTC. Encoded protein: CASSEAGNGRGHEQYV.

This chain uses TRBV29-1 with TRBJ2-3; D might be TRBD2 (5 bases). V lost 1 base, J lost 8 bases, and 13 bases lay in between. The CDR3 runs to 13 residues. Germline V gene sequence: CDR1 SQVTM, CDR2 ANQGSEA. The CDR3 DNA follows: TGCAGCGTTGAAGCGCACCGGGGAGCTACGCAGTATTTT. Translating it yields CSVEAHRGATQYF.

J is TRBJ1-2 and V is TRBV6-6, with a possible D match to TRBD1 (6 bases). The V gene's germline CDR1 is MNHNY and CDR2 SVGAGI (reference sequence). The V and J ends lost 6 bases and 4 bases respectively, with 12 bases between them. The CDR3 consists of 13 residues. Here the CDR3 reads CASSGDTAYGYTF. For the CDR3, the DNA is TGTGCCAGCAGCGGGGACACCGCCTATGGCTACACCTTC.

The chain employs TRBV6-1 and TRBJ2-7; D gene ambiguous. This CDR3 comprises 15 residues. CDR1 MNHNS and CDR2 SASEGT come from the germline V gene. V dropped 6 bases and J dropped 2 bases, with 17 bases sitting between them. The CDR3 nucleotides are TGTGCCAGCAGCCCAGGCCGTTTAAGTACCTACGAGCAGTACGTC. Translated: CASSPGRLSTYEQYV.

This clone was seen a single time. CDR3 protein: CASSLSISISGRYTGELFF. The CDR3 DNA reads TGTGCCAGCAGCTTAAGTATATCAATTAGCGGGAGGTACACCGGGGAGCTGTTTTTT. The chain uses TRBV13 and TRBJ2-2; 10 positions agree with TRBD2. The CDR3 runs 19 residues. Germline lookup yields CDR1 PRHDT and CDR2 FYEKMQ (reference sequence). V was clipped by 2 bases and J by 3 bases; unmatched bases: 12.

The V call is TRBV19, the J call TRBJ2-7; 10 positions match TRBD1. V lost 6 bases, J lost 4 bases, and 6 bases stayed unmatched. The CDR3 extends over 14 amino acids. Germline CDR1 is LNHDA and CDR2 is SQIVND (reference sequence). For the CDR3, the DNA is TGTGCCAGTAGCCCGGGACAGGGGATTTACGAGCAGTACTTC. It translates to CASSPGQGIYEQYF.

The chain combines TRBV6-6 with TRBJ2-7, with 9 bases fitting TRBD1. Germline CDR1 reads MNHNY; CDR2 reads SVGAGI (reference sequence). The V and J ends lost 5 bases and 5 bases, in that order; junction bases with no gene match: 4. CDR3 length: 13 amino acids. The DNA for the CDR3 is TGTGCCAGCAGTCCCAGGGACAGGGACGAGCAGTACTTC. As protein: CASSPRDRDEQYF.

This clone was picked up one time. This sequence joins TRBV7-2 and TRBJ1-1; D may be TRBD1 (5 bases). Germline CDR1 reads SGHTA; CDR2 reads FQGNSA. The V end lost 4 bases, the J end lost 1 base, and 10 bases lay between the germline ends. CDR3 length: 14 residues. CDR3 loop: CASSSGLRNTEAFF. CDR3 nucleotides: TGTGCCAGCAGCTCGGGACTGAGGAACACTGAAGCTTTCTTT.

This clone was detected once. At one end the junction does not follow the germline gene, possibly because of a read error. The J gene is TRBJ2-6, the V gene TRBV5-4; 10 positions match TRBD2. The CDR3 sequence is 18 residues long. In germline, CDR1 is SGHNT, CDR2 YYREEE (reference sequence). CDR3 region: CASSPVALAGAGANGLTF. DNA for the CDR3: TGTGCCAGCAGCCCGGTAGCGCTAGCGGGAGCCGGGGCCAACGGCCTGACTTTC.

The chain joins TRBV28 to TRBJ2-4, with D perhaps matching TRBD2 (5 bases). Germline values: CDR1 MDHEN, CDR2 SYDVKM. The CDR3 is made up of 16 amino acids. V lost 5 bases and J 3 bases, leaving 17 bases between the germline ends. CDR3 amino acids: CASSLPPGTNKNIQYF. In DNA, the CDR3 is TGTGCCAGCAGTCTGCCTCCGGGAACCAACAAAAACATTCAGTACTTC. Using reference TRBV28 and TRBJ2-4 for the parts outside the CDR3, the full variable domain is DVKVTQSSRYLVKRTGEKVFLECVQDMDHENMFWYRQDPGLGLRLIYFSYDVKMKEKGDIPEGYSVSREKKERFSLILESASTNQTSMYLCASSLPPGTNKNIQYFGAGTRLSVL.

The V and J genes are TRBV19 and TRBJ2-5; D perhaps matches TRBD2 (5 bases). The germline V gene encodes CDR1 LNHDA and CDR2 SQIVND (reference sequence). The germline V and J ends were trimmed by 6 bases and 4 bases, with 12 bases remaining between them. This CDR3 has 13 amino acids. The CDR3 sequence is CASSGVRGETQYF. The CDR3 DNA reads TGTGCCAGTAGCGGGGTTAGAGGAGAGACCCAGTACTTC. The full variable domain, its missing parts supplied by reference TRBV19 and TRBJ2-5, is DGGITQSPKYLFRKEGQNVTLSCEQNLNHDAMYWYRQDPGQGLRLIYYSQIVNDFQKGDIAEGYSVSREKKESFPLTVTSAQKNPTAFYLCASSGVRGETQYFGPGTRLLVL.

A single count supports this clone. V usage is TRBV5-6 and J usage is TRBJ2-1; 7 positions agree with TRBD2. In germline, CDR1 is SGHDT, CDR2 YYEEEE. The CDR3 consists of 17 residues. V lost 1 base and J lost 0; bases outside the gene matches: 7. CDR3 residues: CASSLPTAGISYNEQFF. The DNA for the CDR3 is TGTGCCAGCAGCTTGCCTACAGCGGGAATCTCCTACAATGAGCAGTTCTTC. The whole variable domain, remainder taken from reference TRBV5-6 and TRBJ2-1, is DAGVTQSPTHLIKTRGQQVTLRCSPKSGHDTVSWYQQALGQGPQFIFQYYEEEERQRGNFPDRFSGHQFPNYSSELNVNALLLGDSALYLCASSLPTAGISYNEQFFGPGTRLTVL.

The chain recombines TRBV28 with TRBJ1-5; perhaps TRBD1 as D (5 bases). CDR3 length equals 14 residues. Germline V gene data show CDR1 as MDHEN and CDR2 as SYDVKM. V lost 1 base to trimming and J lost 7 bases, with 11 bases between them. CDR3 amino acids: CASSLSGTRQPQHF. The DNA for the CDR3 is TGTGCCAGCAGTTTATCGGGGACTAGGCAGCCCCAGCATTTT.

The table lists this clone with a count of one. CDR3 sequence: CASRFRVAEDTQYF. CDR3 coding DNA: TGCGCCAGCAGGTTTAGGGTAGCGGAAGATACGCAGTATTTT. The genes are TRBV4-1 and TRBJ2-3; possible D gene TRBD2, 6 bases. Trimming took 6 bases from V and 5 from J, leaving 15 bases between them. Germline CDR1 is MGHRA and CDR2 is YSYEKL. The CDR3 is 14 residues long.

About this clone itself: At one boundary the junction diverges from the germline segment, which might be a read error. The J gene is TRBJ1-2, the V gene TRBV5-6; D is uncertain. CDR1 and CDR2 (germline): SGHDT, YYEEEE. This CDR3 contains 14 residues. The CDR3 sequence is CASGLEQKYYGYTF. In nucleotides, the CDR3 is TGTGCCAGCGGCTTGGAACAGAAGTACTATGGCTACACCTTC.

The genes are TRBV18 and TRBJ1-3, with D possibly TRBD1 on 6 matching bases. CDR1 is KGHSH, CDR2 LQKENI, per germline. V lost 3 bases, J lost 4 bases, and 13 bases lay in between. CDR3 length equals 15 residues. The CDR3 protein is CASSPTGKFGNTIYF. The DNA of the CDR3 is TGTGCCAGCTCACCTACAGGGAAGTTCGGAAACACCATATATTTT.